The 24 T cell receptor beta chains given below trace back to one sample, sequenced in a study of cytomegalovirus exposure and HLA in healthy donors. Researchers ran the PCR with 60 Vbeta and 13 Jbeta primers. Sequencing used immunoSEQ multiplex PCR; TCRdb keeps in-frame clones, though not all of them. In the table there are about 93,000 clones, around 81% of which are singletons. The sample was PBMCs. The receptors originated from a man aged 25 to 45 in good health and CMV-seronegative.

The chain combines TRBV29-1 with TRBJ2-4; D not resolved. V was clipped by 0 bases and J by 9 bases, with 18 bases between them. This CDR3 spans 15 amino acids. Germline-derived CDR1 and CDR2 are SQVTM and ANQGSEA. The CDR3 sequence is CSVEEMELGLGIQYF. The CDR3 coding sequence is TGCAGCGTTGAAGAGATGGAGTTAGGTCTGGGCATTCAGTACTTC.

The rearrangement joins TRBV7-3 to TRBJ2-3; 8 bases line up with TRBD1. V lost 6 bases to trimming and J lost 3 bases; unmatched junction nucleotides: 5. The CDR3 contains 14 residues. Germline V gene lookup returns CDR1 SGHTA and CDR2 FQGTGA. The DNA of the CDR3 is TGTGCCAGCAGTCAGGACAGGGCGACAGATACGCAGTATTTT. Translated, it gives CASSQDRATDTQYF.

This clone is a singleton in its sample. The chain links TRBV19 to TRBJ1-1; D perhaps matches TRBD1 (5 bases). CDR3 length equals 14 residues. CDR1 is LNHDA and CDR2 is SQIVND in the germline V gene (reference sequence). With 4 bases removed from V and 2 bases from J, the gap between germline ends came to 11 bases. CDR3 nucleotides: TGTGCCAGTAGTAGTCCACAGGTAAACACTGAAGCTTTCTTT. As protein: CASSSPQVNTEAFF. The whole variable domain, filled in from reference TRBV19 and TRBJ1-1, reads DGGITQSPKYLFRKEGQNVTLSCEQNLNHDAMYWYRQDPGQGLRLIYYSQIVNDFQKGDIAEGYSVSREKKESFPLTVTSAQKNPTAFYLCASSSPQVNTEAFFGQGTRLTVV.

J is TRBJ1-2 and V is TRBV18; weak D call: TRBD1 (5 bases). Trimming removed 6 bases at V and 4 bases at J, with 21 bases between. Germline V lookup: CDR1 KGHSH, CDR2 LQKENI. The CDR3 spans 16 residues. The CDR3 loop is CASSPASRGLFYGYTF. The DNA of the CDR3 is TGTGCCAGCTCGCCGGCCTCTAGGGGTCTCTTCTATGGCTACACCTTC. The complete variable domain, with remaining parts taken from reference TRBV18 and TRBJ1-2, reads NAGVMQNPRHLVRRRGQEARLRCSPMKGHSHVYWYRQLPEEGLKFMVYLQKENIIDESGMPKERFSAEFPKEGPSILRIQQVVRGDSAAYFCASSPASRGLFYGYTFGSGTRLTVV.

This chain uses TRBV15 with TRBJ2-3, with 7 bases that match TRBD1. From germline, CDR1 is LNHNV and CDR2 YYDKDF (reference sequence). V gave up 8 bases and J gave up 2 bases; unmatched junction bases: 7. This CDR3 spans 14 amino acids. The CDR3 nucleotides read TGTGCCACCGCCCAGGGGGATTACACAGATACGCAGTATTTT. Translated: CATAQGDYTDTQYF.

The chain is built from TRBV19 and TRBJ2-1; TRBD2 aligns across 14 bases. The CDR3 sequence is 18 residues long. J gave up 0 bases and V 5 bases, and 6 bases lay outside the gene matches. Germline V gene sequence: CDR1 LNHDA, CDR2 SQIVND (reference sequence). The CDR3 nucleotides read TGTGCCAGTAGTCCCCGGACTAGCGGGGGGATCTCCTACAATGAGCAGTTCTTC. It is translated as CASSPRTSGGISYNEQFF. The variable domain in full, with the rest retrieved from reference TRBV19 and TRBJ2-1, is DGGITQSPKYLFRKEGQNVTLSCEQNLNHDAMYWYRQDPGQGLRLIYYSQIVNDFQKGDIAEGYSVSREKKESFPLTVTSAQKNPTAFYLCASSPRTSGGISYNEQFFGPGTRLTVL.

This chain connects TRBV13 to TRBJ1-2, with 8 nucleotides matching TRBD1. The CDR3 has 13 amino acids. J gave up 6 bases and V 0 bases, and 0 bases lay outside the gene matches. Germline assignment: CDR1 PRHDT and CDR2 FYEKMQ (reference sequence). The CDR3 spells CASSLGQGDGYTF. In DNA, the CDR3 is TGTGCCAGCAGCTTAGGACAGGGGGATGGCTACACCTTC.

This rearrangement joins TRBV7-2 to TRBJ2-2; 10 bases align to TRBD2. The CDR3 has 15 residues. Germline V lookup: CDR1 SGHTA, CDR2 FQGNSA. V gave up 3 bases and J gave up 5 bases; unmatched junction bases: 3. CDR3 bases: TGTGCCAGCAGCTTCAAGCGGGGGGGAACCGGGGAGCTGTTTTTT. Translating gives CASSFKRGGTGELFF.

CDR3 nucleotide sequence: TGCGCCAGCAGCTTGGAAGGGAGCTCCTACAATGAGCAGTTCTTC. This codes for CASSLEGSSYNEQFF. The chain recombines TRBV5-1 with TRBJ2-1, with TRBD2 as a possible D gene (5 bases). Germline-derived CDR1 and CDR2 are SGHRS and YFSETQ. The ends were cut back, 0 bases at V and 0 bases at J, with 7 bases in the middle. The CDR3 contains 15 residues.

In nucleotides, the CDR3 is TGTGCCAGCTCACCAGTCTGGGCGGGACCGAAGGCAGGCGGGGGCTACACCTTC. It specifies CASSPVWAGPKAGGGYTF. The chain recombines TRBV18 with TRBJ1-2, with a possible D match to TRBD1 (5 bases). The ends were cut back, 2 bases at V and 8 bases at J, with 27 bases in the middle. This CDR3 is 18 amino acids long. Looked up from germline, CDR1 is KGHSH and CDR2 is LQKENI. The whole variable domain, remainder taken from reference TRBV18 and TRBJ1-2, is NAGVMQNPRHLVRRRGQEARLRCSPMKGHSHVYWYRQLPEEGLKFMVYLQKENIIDESGMPKERFSAEFPKEGPSILRIQQVVRGDSAAYFCASSPVWAGPKAGGGYTFGSGTRLTVV.

V gene TRBV5-1 combines with J gene TRBJ1-1, with 10 bases aligning to TRBD1. The germline CDR1 and CDR2 sequences are SGHRS and YFSETQ. The CDR3 runs 17 residues. V was clipped by 4 bases and J by 1 base; unmatched bases: 10. CDR3 coding DNA: TGCGCCAGCAGCATAAGCACCGGGACAGGGGAGAACACTGAAGCTTTCTTT. This translates into CASSISTGTGENTEAFF.

The CDR3 region is CASGLWGLIFEELRSDTQYF. The CDR3 DNA sequence: TGTGCTAGTGGTTTGTGGGGGCTGATATTTGAGGAATTGAGGTCAGATACGCAGTATTTT. The chain joins TRBV12-5 to TRBJ2-3; tentative D call: TRBD1 (6 bases). V was clipped by 2 bases and J by 4 bases, with 28 bases between them. Germline CDR1 is LGHNT and CDR2 is FRNRAP. This CDR3 has 20 residues.

V gene TRBV7-2 combines with J gene TRBJ2-2, with 7 bases identical to TRBD1. Germline loops: CDR1 SGHTA, CDR2 FQGNSA. With 1 base clipped from V and 0 bases from J, the junction kept 2 bases outside the gene matches. This CDR3 spans 16 amino acids. CDR3: CASSLGTGANTGELFF. The CDR3 DNA sequence: TGTGCCAGCAGCTTAGGGACAGGAGCGAACACCGGGGAGCTGTTTTTT.

This sequence joins TRBV6-4 and TRBJ2-6, with 9 bases fitting TRBD1. Germline V gene sequence: CDR1 MRHNA, CDR2 SNTAGT. CDR3 length equals 17 residues. Unmatched junction bases numbered 9, after V lost 9 bases and J lost 0 bases. The CDR3 nucleotides read TGTGCCAGGAGTCCGGGACAGGGCTACTCTGGGGCCAACGTCCTGACTTTC. As protein: CARSPGQGYSGANVLTF.

This clone has only one observation. The chain uses TRBV21-1 and TRBJ2-7; the table's D call, TRBD2, was not checked against the DNA. TRBV21-1 is assigned pseudogene status. CDR3 size: 12 residues. This chain's CDR3 is CASSKGGYEQYV. The CDR3 DNA follows: TGTGCCAGCAGCAAAGGAGGTTACGAGCAGTACGTC.

The chain has TRBV4-2 and TRBJ1-5, with 9 bases that match TRBD1. The germline V gene has CDR1 LGHNA and CDR2 YNFKEQ. Trimming removed 1 base from V and 6 bases from J; junction bases left unmatched: 4. The CDR3 totals 15 residues. CDR3 loop: CASSQGTGEGQPQHF. CDR3 bases: TGTGCCAGCAGCCAAGGGACAGGGGAAGGTCAGCCCCAGCATTTT.

J is TRBJ1-1 and V is TRBV2; weak D call: TRBD1 (5 bases). V lost 5 bases and J lost 4, with 8 bases in between. Germline CDR1 reads SNHLY; CDR2 reads FYNNEI. This CDR3 spans 12 amino acids. CDR3 region: CASSRTPTEAFF. CDR3 nucleotides: TGTGCCAGCAGTCGGACACCCACTGAAGCTTTCTTT.

V usage is TRBV25-1 and J usage is TRBJ1-1; possibly TRBD1 for D (6 bases). The CDR3 totals 15 residues. With 2 bases removed from V and 5 bases from J, the gap between germline ends came to 15 bases. Germline CDR1 reads MGHDK; CDR2 reads SYGVNS. The DNA for the CDR3 is TGTGCCAGCAGTGAACGCTACAGGGAGGGTACTGAAGCTTTCTTT. It specifies CASSERYREGTEAFF.

This clone appeared a few times. The rearrangement joins TRBV18 to TRBJ1-6, with D possibly matching TRBD1 (6 bases). The CDR3 is made up of 17 amino acids. Germline lookup yields CDR1 KGHSH and CDR2 LQKENI. The V and J ends lost 6 bases and 0 bases respectively, with 15 bases between them. The CDR3 DNA is TGTGCCAGCTCGCCAACAACAGGGAGCTCCTATAATTCACCCCTCCACTTT. This encodes CASSPTTGSSYNSPLHF.

V is TRBV4-1 and J is TRBJ2-5; D call uncertain. V lost 0 bases and J lost 0, with 5 bases in between. Germline CDR1 and CDR2: MGHRA and YSYEKL. The CDR3 length is 14 residues. Here the CDR3 DNA reads TGCGCCAGCAGCCAAGACAGGAACCAAGAGACCCAGTACTTC. It translates to CASSQDRNQETQYF.

The rearrangement joins TRBV6-5 to TRBJ2-5, with D possibly TRBD2 on 6 matching bases. V was cut by 2 bases and J by 4 bases, with 8 bases left in between. The CDR3 has 13 residues. CDR1 MNHEY and CDR2 SVGAGI come from the germline V gene. The CDR3 protein is CASSYGAGETQYF. CDR3 nucleotide sequence: TGTGCCAGCAGTTACGGAGCGGGAGAGACCCAGTACTTC.

The chain uses TRBV9 and TRBJ1-3; D is uncertain. The CDR3 sequence is 16 residues long. V was clipped by 0 bases and J by 0 bases, with 10 bases between them. Germline V gives CDR1 SGDLS, CDR2 YYNGEE. This CDR3 reads CASSVDEGFSGNTIYF. CDR3 nucleotides: TGTGCCAGCAGCGTAGACGAGGGATTCTCTGGAAACACCATATATTTT.

This chain links TRBV14 with TRBJ2-3, with no clear D. CDR1 is SGHDN, CDR2 FVKESK, per germline. Trimming removed 5 bases at V and 5 bases at J, with 11 bases between. The CDR3 covers 13 residues. The CDR3 here is CASSYLPQDTQYF. The CDR3 DNA reads TGTGCCAGCAGCTATCTACCGCAAGATACGCAGTATTTT.

The J gene is TRBJ2-2, the V gene TRBV5-6; D is perhaps TRBD2 (6 bases). The CDR3 runs 16 residues. V was trimmed by 0 bases and J by 4 bases, leaving 13 bases between them. The V gene's germline CDR1 is SGHDT and CDR2 YYEEEE. As DNA, the CDR3 is TGTGCCAGCAGCTTGGATCCGGCCGGGAGCACCGGGGAGCTGTTTTTT. Translation: CASSLDPAGSTGELFF.